Listed below are T cell receptor beta chains from one sample, sequenced in a study of T cells after yellow fever vaccination. One entry per CDR3 protein results from TCRdb running MiXCR on the 5' RACE reads. The sample has about 220,000 distinct CDR3 sequences, approximately 6.3% seen once. The sample was CD4+ T cells sorted from PBMCs, taken on the day of the yellow fever booster vaccination. These TCRs come from a man between 25 and 39 years old who received the YFV17D yellow fever vaccine. Both conserved end residues are part of each CDR3. D genes are given only for firm matches. Clone size is given for some rows only: seen once, a few or many times, or a class if the clone is expanded.

TGCAGTGCTCCCGACAGCCATAACTCCTACGAGCAGTACTTC	CSAPDSHNSYEQYF	NA	TRBV20-1	NA	TRBJ2-7
TGTGCCAGCAGACAACTAGCGGGAGGGCCGAGTGAGCAGTTCTTC	CASRQLAGGPSEQFF	few	TRBV6-1	TRBD2	TRBJ2-1
TGCAGTGCTAGTGAGCCTCGACAGGGGGCGCGGGGCTACACCTTC	CSASEPRQGARGYTF	many	TRBV20-1	TRBD1	TRBJ1-2
TGCAGTGCTAGATCCCCCCACGATGAGCAGTTCTTC	CSARSPHDEQFF	few	TRBV20-1	NA	TRBJ2-1
TGTGCCAGCAGTTTCCTTTCGGGACAGGGGTTAGCAGAGACCCAGTACTTC	CASSFLSGQGLAETQYF	few	TRBV7-2	TRBD1	TRBJ2-5
TGTGCCTGGAGTGTGGGGGGGGCCACTGAAGCTTTCTTT	CAWSVGGATEAFF	many	TRBV30	NA	TRBJ1-1
TGTGCCAGCAGCTACCCGGACAGAAACACCGGGGAGCTGTTTTTT	CASSYPDRNTGELFF	many	TRBV11-2	NA	TRBJ2-2
TGCGCCAGCAGCCGACAGGGGGACTCCTCCTACGAGCAGTACTTC	CASSRQGDSSYEQYF	few	TRBV5-1	TRBD1	TRBJ2-7
TGTGCCAGCAGTTACGTGGGGCCCCAACTTAATGAAAAACTGTTTTTT	CASSYVGPQLNEKLFF	many	TRBV6-5	NA	TRBJ1-4
TGTGCCATCAGCCCCCGGACCGGGGAGCTGTTTTTT	CAISPRTGELFF	few	TRBV10-3	NA	TRBJ2-2
TGTGCCAGCACCAGGGTCCTAAGCACAGATACGCAGTATTTT	CASTRVLSTDTQYF	few	TRBV5-6	NA	TRBJ2-3
TGTGCCAGCAGCTTACGAAGAGACAGATACAATGAGCAGTTCTTC	CASSLRRDRYNEQFF	few	TRBV7-2	NA	TRBJ2-1
TGTGCCAGCGAGAGACTAGCGGACTCCTACAATGAGCAGTTCTTC	CASERLADSYNEQFF	many	TRBV21-1	NA	TRBJ2-1
TGCAGTGCTAGTCCTCATGCGAGCGGGGAGCAGTTCTTC	CSASPHASGEQFF	NA	TRBV20-1	NA	TRBJ2-1
TGTGCCAGCAGCTGGCGGTTGGCTAGCGGATACAATGAGCAGTTCTTC	CASSWRLASGYNEQFF	NA	TRBV5-4	TRBD2	TRBJ2-1
TGTGCCAGCAGCCAATACCCCCCGCGACTAGCGGGAGGGGGGTCCTACAATGAGCAGTTCTTC	CASSQYPPRLAGGGSYNEQFF	NA	TRBV3-1	TRBD2	TRBJ2-1
TGTGCCAGCAGCTTGGCAGAGATCCCCATGTCGCAGTATTTT	CASSLAEIPMSQYF	many	TRBV5-5	NA	TRBJ2-3
TGTGCCAGCTCCCCGCCGCGAGGGTCAGGTGAAAAACTGTTTTTT	CASSPPRGSGEKLFF	NA	TRBV27	NA	TRBJ1-4
TGTGCCAGCAGTCAAAACGATCAGCCCCAGCATTTT	CASSQNDQPQHF	many	TRBV6-6	NA	TRBJ1-5
TGTGCCAGCAGCCCAGGATCTGGGAACTCCTACAATGAGCAGTTCTTC	CASSPGSGNSYNEQFF	NA	TRBV7-2	NA	TRBJ2-1
TGCGCCAGCCGTGACGCGGGACTAGCCTCCGACACGCAGTATTTT	CASRDAGLASDTQYF	few	TRBV5-1	TRBD2	TRBJ2-3
TGTGCCAGCTCACCACCATCAGGGGGCCTTTCCTACGAGCAGTACTTC	CASSPPSGGLSYEQYF	NA	TRBV18	TRBD1	TRBJ2-7
TGCAGTGCTAGAAAAGGAACAAACACCGGGGAGCTGTTTTTT	CSARKGTNTGELFF	NA	TRBV20-1	NA	TRBJ2-2
TGCGCCAGCAGCCAAGCACCAGGGTCCTTCTCCTACGAGCAGTACTTC	CASSQAPGSFSYEQYF	many	TRBV4-3	NA	TRBJ2-7
TGTGCCAGCAGCGCCGGATCGGGACGAAATCTCGGGACCCAGTACTTC	CASSAGSGRNLGTQYF	NA	TRBV9	NA	TRBJ2-5
TGTGCCAGCTCACCCCCGAGGGGGGATGAGCAGTTCTTC	CASSPPRGDEQFF	NA	TRBV18	NA	TRBJ2-1
TGTGCCAGCAGCCTAATTAACTCTGGGGCCAACGTCCTGACTTTC	CASSLINSGANVLTF	few	TRBV7-2	NA	TRBJ2-6
TGCAGCGCTGTCCTGGTGAAAAACATTCAGTACTTC	CSAVLVKNIQYF	many	TRBV29-1	NA	TRBJ2-4
TGTGCCAGCAGGCCCCCGGCGTCGGGGGGGGAGACCCAGTACTTC	CASRPPASGGETQYF	NA	TRBV28	TRBD2	TRBJ2-5
TGTGCCAGCAGTTTTAAGAAATCGGACGGAGGAAACTACAATGAGCAGTTCTTC	CASSFKKSDGGNYNEQFF	many	TRBV12-3/TRBV12-4	NA	TRBJ2-1
TGTGCCAGCAGTGTGGGGACCCAGTACTTC	CASSVGTQYF	few	TRBV2	NA	TRBJ2-5